These 14 T cell receptor beta chains were sequenced from one sample in a study of neoadjuvant anti-PD-1 for oral cavity cancer. Assay: immunoSEQ multiplex PCR; the TCRdb copy retains only in-frame clones and omits some. The table shows more than 10,000 clones, with over 50% occurring only once. Sequenced material: PBMCs, taken before nivolumab (anti-PD-1) treatment. The receptors shown here come from a person aged 40 to 85 with oral cavity squamous cell carcinoma.

This chain uses TRBV11-2 with TRBJ2-7; 7 bases align to TRBD1. The CDR3 is made up of 16 amino acids. Germline CDR1 is SGHAT and CDR2 is FQNNGV. J lost 6 bases, V lost 5 bases, and 16 bases had no gene match. The CDR3 reads CASSADGVTGAGEQYF. In DNA form, the CDR3 reads TGTGCCAGCAGCGCAGACGGGGTAACAGGGGCGGGCGAGCAGTACTTC.

The chain combines TRBV18 with TRBJ2-3; the D is unclear. Germline V lookup: CDR1 KGHSH, CDR2 LQKENI. Trimming shortened V by 3 bases and J by 0 bases, and 7 bases separated the two germline ends. This CDR3 is built from 14 residues. The CDR3 coding sequence is TGTGCCAGCTCACCCTATGACAGCACAGATACGCAGTATTTT. It encodes CASSPYDSTDTQYF.

V usage is TRBV20-1 and J usage is TRBJ1-2; 7 bases map to TRBD1. J gave up 4 bases and V 6 bases, and 2 bases lay outside the gene matches. Germline V gene data show CDR1 as DFQATT and CDR2 as SNEGSKA (reference sequence). The CDR3 consists of 11 residues. The CDR3 is CSARTGYGYTF. The DNA for the CDR3 is TGCAGTGCCAGGACAGGCTATGGCTACACCTTC.

V is TRBV4-1 and J is TRBJ1-1; D is ambiguous. V shed 0 bases and J shed 5 bases, with 10 bases lying between them. Per germline, CDR1 MGHRA and CDR2 YSYEKL. CDR3 length: 14 amino acids. Here the CDR3 reads CASSQDWGGTEAFF. DNA for the CDR3: TGCGCCAGCAGCCAAGATTGGGGAGGTACTGAAGCTTTCTTT.

By proportion, this clone is medium-sized. The V call is TRBV6-6, the J call TRBJ2-3; the D gene could be TRBD1 or TRBD2 (6 bases each). This CDR3 is 14 amino acids long. The germline V gene has CDR1 MNHNY and CDR2 SVGAGI (reference sequence). Trimming shortened V by 10 bases and J by 0 bases, and 14 bases separated the two germline ends. The CDR3 nucleotides read TGTGCCACCCGATCGGGGGCTAGCACAGATACGCAGTATTTT. Amino acid sequence: CATRSGASTDTQYF.

This chain links TRBV19 with TRBJ1-5, with TRBD1 identical over 9 bases. Germline V gene sequence: CDR1 LNHDA, CDR2 SQIVND (reference sequence). The CDR3 loop spans 17 amino acids. V shed 5 bases and J 3 bases; nucleotides not matched to a gene: 11. The CDR3 DNA reads as TGTGCCAGTAGTCGGCGAACAGGGGGCACTAACAATCAGCCCCAGCATTTT. This sequence encodes CASSRRTGGTNNQPQHF.

The chain combines TRBV6-5 with TRBJ2-1, with unresolved D. The ends were cut back, 4 bases at V and 7 bases at J, with 8 bases in the middle. CDR1 is MNHEY, CDR2 SVGAGI, per germline. This CDR3 spans 12 amino acids. The CDR3 DNA sequence: TGTGCCAGCAGTTTAGGTTTGAATGAGCAGTTCTTC. Its translation: CASSLGLNEQFF.

The CDR3 region is CASSVKGANTEAFF. The CDR3 DNA sequence: TGTGCCAGCAGTGTGAAAGGGGCGAACACTGAAGCTTTCTTT. V gene TRBV6-1 combines with J gene TRBJ1-1; perhaps TRBD1 as D (5 bases). The V end was cut by 4 bases, the J end by 1 base, with 10 bases between. Germline V gene lookup returns CDR1 MNHNS and CDR2 SASEGT. There are 14 residues in the CDR3.

CDR3 amino acids: CASSDRGRETQYF. The CDR3 DNA sequence: TGTGCCAGCAGCGATCGAGGGAGAGAGACCCAGTACTTC. The chain carries TRBV7-9 and TRBJ2-5; D is perhaps TRBD2 (5 bases). Per the germline V gene, CDR1 is SEHNR and CDR2 is FQNEAQ (reference sequence). Deletions cut 5 bases from V and 4 bases from J, with 11 bases between. The CDR3 runs 13 residues.

This clone was detected a few times. The rearrangement links TRBV2 to TRBJ1-5; D uncertain. V was shortened by 8 bases and J by 2 bases, with 7 bases between the two germline ends. CDR3 length: 12 residues. The germline V gene encodes CDR1 SNHLY and CDR2 FYNNEI. CDR3 sequence reads: CASGGGNQPQHF. In DNA form, the CDR3 reads TGTGCCAGCGGCGGAGGCAATCAGCCCCAGCATTTT.

CDR3 sequence reads: CASSLGLNTEAFF. CDR3 DNA: TGTGCCAGCAGCTTGGGCTTGAACACTGAAGCTTTCTTT. The chain links TRBV5-4 to TRBJ1-1; D not resolved. The CDR3 totals 13 residues. V was cut by 0 bases and J by 0 bases, with 3 bases left in between. The germline V gene has CDR1 SGHNT and CDR2 YYREEE (reference sequence).

This clone has more than one count but fewer than ten. V and J are TRBV9 and TRBJ1-4; TRBD1 matches at 7 bases. This CDR3 has 15 amino acids. Germline CDR1 SGDLS, CDR2 YYNGEE. The V segment lost 1 base and the J segment 8 bases; nucleotides outside the gene matches: 8. CDR3 coding DNA: TGTGCCAGCAGCGTAACACAGGGGTCAGGAGAAAAACTGTTTTTT. Encoded protein: CASSVTQGSGEKLFF.

This clone occurred a few times. The chain employs TRBV11-2 and TRBJ2-7; D call uncertain. Trimming left V 3 bases short and J 3 bases short, with 9 bases between. The germline V gene has CDR1 SGHAT and CDR2 FQNNGV. The CDR3 extends over 13 amino acids. CDR3 loop: CASSLEGRYEQYF. CDR3 bases: TGTGCCAGCAGCTTGGAAGGGCGCTACGAGCAGTACTTC. The full variable domain, completed using reference TRBV11-2 and TRBJ2-7, is EAGVAQSPRYKIIEKRQSVAFWCNPISGHATLYWYQQILGQGPKLLIQFQNNGVVDDSQLPKDRFSAERLKGVDSTLKIQPAKLEDSAVYLCASSLEGRYEQYFGPGTRLTVT.

V and J are TRBV28 and TRBJ1-5; no definite D call. The CDR3 runs to 13 residues. V was trimmed by 2 bases and J by 4 bases, leaving 6 bases between them. CDR1 MDHEN and CDR2 SYDVKM come from the germline V gene. The CDR3 region is CASSLTLNQPQHF. CDR3 DNA: TGTGCCAGCAGTTTAACCCTAAATCAGCCCCAGCATTTT.